Below are 21 T cell receptor beta chains sequenced from a single sample in a study of T cell responses to AZD1222 COVID-19 vaccine. Assay: immunoSEQ multiplex PCR; the TCRdb copy retains only in-frame clones and omits some. The sample carries about 180,000 clones, over 80% recorded once. The sequencing here drew on peripheral blood, taken on day 0 of AZD1222 vaccination. These receptors were collected from an adult in good health.

The V and J genes are TRBV28 and TRBJ2-7; the D gene is possibly TRBD1 (6 bases). Germline CDR1 reads MDHEN; CDR2 reads SYDVKM. The CDR3 covers 16 residues. V was clipped by 6 bases and J by 0 bases, with 18 bases between them. The CDR3 region is CASRPAWGPSSYEQYF. The CDR3 DNA sequence: TGTGCCAGCAGGCCTGCCTGGGGGCCCTCCTCCTACGAGCAGTACTTC.

The chain has TRBV7-2 and TRBJ1-6, with TRBD1 matching 8 bases. Trimming at V came to 5 bases and at J to 4 bases, leaving 7 bases not matched to a gene. CDR1 is SGHTA, CDR2 FQGNSA, per germline. This CDR3 region has 16 residues. CDR3 nucleotide sequence: TGTGCCAGCAGCCTGGATTGGACAGGGTATAATTCACCCCTCCACTTT. Amino acid sequence: CASSLDWTGYNSPLHF.

On this clone: An end of the junction differs from the germline gene, which may be a read error. The chain combines TRBV7-7 with TRBJ2-1; 7 nucleotides line up with TRBD2. Germline V lookup: CDR1 SSHAT, CDR2 FNYEAQ (reference sequence). The CDR3 consists of 15 residues. The CDR3 nucleotides are TGTGCTAGCAGCTTAGGTCTAGCGGAATACAATGAGCAGTTCTTC. The encoded protein is CASSLGLAEYNEQFF.

This chain connects TRBV2 to TRBJ1-2; 8 bases line up with TRBD1. Germline-derived CDR1 and CDR2 are SNHLY and FYNNEI. The CDR3 spans 16 residues. Trimming at V came to 6 bases and at J to 5 bases, leaving 14 bases not matched to a gene. The CDR3 DNA follows: TGTGCCAGCAGGGGCGGCCTAGGACAGGGCCCTTATGGCTACACCTTC. Its translation is CASRGGLGQGPYGYTF.

The V call is TRBV7-2, the J call TRBJ2-3, with D unresolved. Between the trimmed V and J ends, which lost 5 bases and 5 bases, there was a span of 14 bases. The CDR3 length is 14 residues. CDR1 is SGHTA, CDR2 FQGNSA, per germline. This chain's CDR3 is CASSLIRIRDTQYF. The CDR3, as DNA: TGTGCCAGCAGCCTTATAAGGATCCGAGATACGCAGTATTTT. Filled out from reference TRBV7-2 and TRBJ2-3, the complete variable domain reads GAGVSQSPSNKVTEKGKDVELRCDPISGHTALYWYRQSLGQGLEFLIYFQGNSAPDKSGLPSDRFSAERTGGSVSTLTIQRTQQEDSAVYLCASSLIRIRDTQYFGPGTRLTVL.

J is TRBJ1-1 and V is TRBV3-1 (or the pseudogene TRBV3-2); a weak D match, TRBD1 (6 bases). Germline V lookup: CDR1 LGHDT, CDR2 YNNKEL (reference sequence). The CDR3 covers 20 residues. V lost 1 base to trimming and J lost 0 bases, with 24 bases between them. The chain's CDR3 is CASSQVIESNTTGLNTEAFF. The CDR3 nucleotides are TGTGCCAGCAGCCAAGTAATAGAATCTAATACGACAGGCTTGAACACTGAAGCTTTCTTT.

The rearrangement links TRBV2 to TRBJ2-3, with 7 bases identical to TRBD2. Trimming at V came to 11 bases and at J to 1 base, leaving 6 bases not matched to a gene. Germline V lookup: CDR1 SNHLY, CDR2 FYNNEI. The CDR3 totals 13 residues. Written as DNA, the CDR3 is TGTGCCGGTTTAAGCGGGGGCACAGATACGCAGTATTTT. It codes for CAGLSGGTDTQYF.

This clone was counted once. This chain links TRBV28 with TRBJ2-7, with a weak D call TRBD1 (5 bases). V lost 9 bases, J lost 1 base, and 16 bases lay in between. The CDR3 has 14 residues. CDR1 is MDHEN, CDR2 SYDVKM, per germline. CDR3 nucleotides: TGTGCCAGTCAGGGCGGTGGTCCTTCCTACGAGCAGTACTTC. It yields the protein CASQGGGPSYEQYF.

The rearrangement uses TRBV28 and TRBJ1-1; 8 positions match TRBD1. The CDR3 spans 14 residues. Germline CDR1 MDHEN, CDR2 SYDVKM. Trimming removed 7 bases from V and 3 bases from J; junction bases left unmatched: 7. The CDR3 coding sequence is TGTGCCAGCACCCTGACAGGGGAGGACACTGAAGCTTTCTTT. This encodes CASTLTGEDTEAFF.

The J gene is TRBJ1-2, the V gene TRBV7-2; D gene uncertain. There are 13 residues in the CDR3. Trimming stripped 5 bases from V and 3 bases from J, with 10 bases between. Germline CDR1 SGHTA, CDR2 FQGNSA. The CDR3: CASSPGVHYGYTF. CDR3 nucleotides: TGTGCCAGCAGCCCCGGGGTTCACTATGGCTACACCTTC.

This clone was observed a few times. The rearrangement joins TRBV19 to TRBJ2-6, with D possibly being TRBD1 (5 bases). The CDR3 is made up of 18 amino acids. Per germline, CDR1 LNHDA and CDR2 SQIVND (reference sequence). Trimming removed 3 bases from V and 2 bases from J, with 17 bases in between. The CDR3 nucleotides read TGTGCCAGTAGTATTCCCGGCAGGGTTATGGCTGGGGCCAACGTCCTGACTTTC. This translates into CASSIPGRVMAGANVLTF.

This rearrangement joins TRBV30 to TRBJ1-1; 9 nucleotides match TRBD1. CDR3 size: 15 residues. V dropped 8 bases and J dropped 3; count of bases not matched to a gene: 13. The germline CDR1 and CDR2 sequences are GTSNPN and SVGIG (reference sequence). DNA for the CDR3: TGTGCCCGCACGGGTATGACAGGGGGTGACACTGAAGCTTTCTTT. Residues: CARTGMTGGDTEAFF.

This rearrangement joins TRBV7-9 to TRBJ2-7; 13 positions match TRBD2. Germline CDR1 SEHNR, CDR2 FQNEAQ (reference sequence). Trimming cost V 4 bases and J 5 bases; bases outside gene matches: 5. CDR3 length: 15 amino acids. The CDR3 DNA reads TGTGCCAGCAGCTCCGGAGGACTAGCGGGAGACGAGCAGTACTTC. Translation gives CASSSGGLAGDEQYF.

The chain employs TRBV28 and TRBJ1-5; D might be TRBD1 (6 bases). The ends were cut back, 6 bases at V and 4 bases at J, with 10 bases in the middle. Germline CDR1 is MDHEN and CDR2 is SYDVKM. This CDR3 has 13 amino acids. The CDR3 nucleotides are TGTGCCAGCAGAATACAGGGTAATCAGCCCCAGCATTTT. This gives the protein CASRIQGNQPQHF. The full variable domain, with the rest looked up from reference TRBV28 and TRBJ1-5, is DVKVTQSSRYLVKRTGEKVFLECVQDMDHENMFWYRQDPGLGLRLIYFSYDVKMKEKGDIPEGYSVSREKKERFSLILESASTNQTSMYLCASRIQGNQPQHFGDGTRLSIL.

J is TRBJ2-7 and V is TRBV19; D possibly matches TRBD1 or TRBD2 (5 bases each). V gave up 3 bases and J gave up 4 bases, with 19 bases separating them. CDR1 is LNHDA, CDR2 SQIVND, per germline (reference sequence). The CDR3 has 16 residues. In DNA, the CDR3 is TGTGCCAGTAGTATGGGGCCGTCTACGGGGCAATACGAGCAGTACTTC. Translation gives CASSMGPSTGQYEQYF. Supplemented by reference TRBV19 and TRBJ2-7, the full variable domain reads DGGITQSPKYLFRKEGQNVTLSCEQNLNHDAMYWYRQDPGQGLRLIYYSQIVNDFQKGDIAEGYSVSREKKESFPLTVTSAQKNPTAFYLCASSMGPSTGQYEQYFGPGTRLTVT.

This chain connects TRBV28 to TRBJ1-1; 7 bases are a match to TRBD1. V was pared by 1 base and J by 8 bases, with 4 bases of the junction left unmatched. The CDR3 has 13 residues. Germline CDR1 and CDR2: MDHEN and SYDVKM. Written as DNA, the CDR3 is TGTGCCAGCAGTTTATCACAACAGGGGGAAGCTTTCTTT. Protein product: CASSLSQQGEAFF.

The chain combines TRBV3-1 (or the pseudogene TRBV3-2) with TRBJ2-3; 9 bases are a match to TRBD1. The CDR3 consists of 15 residues. Trimming took 1 base from V and 5 from J; bases not matched to a gene: 4. Germline lookup yields CDR1 LGHDT and CDR2 YNNKEL (reference sequence). This CDR3 is CASSQVGTGRDTQYF. As DNA, the CDR3 is TGTGCCAGCAGCCAAGTGGGGACAGGGAGAGATACGCAGTATTTT.

This clone was picked up one time. The chain is built from TRBV19 and TRBJ1-1; D gene unclear. The CDR3 totals 12 residues. The germline V gene encodes CDR1 LNHDA and CDR2 SQIVND (reference sequence). Trimming cost V 7 bases and J 3 bases, with 9 bases left between them. CDR3 DNA sequence: TGTGCCAGTAATCACAGACACACTGAAGCTTTCTTT. It translates to CASNHRHTEAFF.

CDR3 sequence (DNA): TGTGCCAGCAGCCCCGGGACAGGGTATAATTCACCCCTCCACTTT. It codes for CASSPGTGYNSPLHF. J is TRBJ1-6 and V is TRBV5-5, with 9 bases lining up with TRBD1. Per the germline V gene, CDR1 is SGHKS and CDR2 is YYEKEE (reference sequence). J gave up 4 bases and V 4 bases, and 3 bases lay outside the gene matches. This CDR3 has 15 residues.

This chain links TRBV30 with TRBJ1-1; TRBD1 matches at 8 bases. The CDR3 covers 14 residues. Germline assignment: CDR1 GTSNPN and CDR2 SVGIG (reference sequence). The ends lost 1 base at V and 3 bases at J; junction bases unmatched: 4. For the CDR3, the DNA is TGTGCCTGGAGTGGCCAGGGGGCGGACACTGAAGCTTTCTTT. The encoded protein is CAWSGQGADTEAFF.

The chain has TRBV7-3 and TRBJ2-1; D remains unclear. CDR1 SGHTA and CDR2 FQGTGA come from the germline V gene. V lost 1 base to trimming and J lost 2 bases, with 9 bases between them. This CDR3 spans 15 amino acids. In DNA, the CDR3 is TGTGCCAGCAGCTTAAACGGCCAGCCCTACAATGAGCAGTTCTTC. It yields the protein CASSLNGQPYNEQFF.